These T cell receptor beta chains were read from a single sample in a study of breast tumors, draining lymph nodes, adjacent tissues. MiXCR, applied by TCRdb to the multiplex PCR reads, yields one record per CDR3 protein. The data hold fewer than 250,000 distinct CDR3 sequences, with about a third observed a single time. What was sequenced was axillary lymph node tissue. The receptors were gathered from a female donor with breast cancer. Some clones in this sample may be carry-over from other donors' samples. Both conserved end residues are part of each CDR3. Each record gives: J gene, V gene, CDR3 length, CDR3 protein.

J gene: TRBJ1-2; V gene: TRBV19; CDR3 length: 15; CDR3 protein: CASSPGRGGPGSYTF
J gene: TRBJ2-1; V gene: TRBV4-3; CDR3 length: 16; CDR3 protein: CASSQSASGSGNEQFF
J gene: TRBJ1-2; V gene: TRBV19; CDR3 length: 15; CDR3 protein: CASSVSGTGAYGYTF
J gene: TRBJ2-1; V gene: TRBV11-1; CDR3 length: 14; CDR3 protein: CASSWNRREGEQFF
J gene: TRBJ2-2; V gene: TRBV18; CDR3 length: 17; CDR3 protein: CASSPPALAGNTGELFF
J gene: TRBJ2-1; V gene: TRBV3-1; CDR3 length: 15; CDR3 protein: CASSRAGLSYNEQFF
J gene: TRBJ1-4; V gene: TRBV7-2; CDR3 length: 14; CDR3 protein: CASSLQGTNEKLFF
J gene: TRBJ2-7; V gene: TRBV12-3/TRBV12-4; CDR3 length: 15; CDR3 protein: CASSSRVSGYYEQYF
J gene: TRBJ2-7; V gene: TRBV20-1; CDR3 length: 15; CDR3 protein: CSARDAASGSYEQYF
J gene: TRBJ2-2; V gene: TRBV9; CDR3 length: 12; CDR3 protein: CASTPDTGELFF
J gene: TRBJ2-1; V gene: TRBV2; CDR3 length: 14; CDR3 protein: CASRPPGLANEQLF
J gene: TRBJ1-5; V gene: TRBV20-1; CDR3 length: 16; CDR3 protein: CSARDFASVGNQPQHF
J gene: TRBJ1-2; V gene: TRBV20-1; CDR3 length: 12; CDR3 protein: CSANTAGEDYTF
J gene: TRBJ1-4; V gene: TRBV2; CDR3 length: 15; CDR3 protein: CASSPLTGLGEKLFF
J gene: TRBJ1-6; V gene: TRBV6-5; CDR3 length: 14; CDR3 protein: CASRRESYNSPLHF
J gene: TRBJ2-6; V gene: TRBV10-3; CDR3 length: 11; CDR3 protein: CAISDTNVLTF
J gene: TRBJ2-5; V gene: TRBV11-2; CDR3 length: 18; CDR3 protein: CASSKLAGGPRGQETQYF
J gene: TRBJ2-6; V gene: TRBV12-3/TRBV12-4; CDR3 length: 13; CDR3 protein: CASSWGGANVLTF
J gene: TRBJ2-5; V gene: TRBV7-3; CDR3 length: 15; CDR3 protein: CASSSSGAHQETQYF
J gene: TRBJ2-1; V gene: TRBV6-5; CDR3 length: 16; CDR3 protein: CASSSQRGTSLSEQFF
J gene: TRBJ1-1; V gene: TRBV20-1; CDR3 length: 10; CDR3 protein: CSATVTEAFF